This T cell receptor beta chain was documented in a study of blood T cells in healthy people across ages. General observations from the study: It was not possible, with unsorted PBMCs, to conclusively compare naive and antigen-experienced cells.

This CDR3 is built from 16 residues. Unmatched junction bases numbered 9, after V lost 5 bases and J lost 3 bases. The second PCR ran roughly 7 to 11 cycles with a sample-barcoded 5' primer and J-beta primers. MiXCR was run by TCRdb on the 5' RACE reads, yielding one entry per CDR3 protein. The table has hundreds of thousands of distinct CDR3 sequences, roughly three fifths seen once; the top ten hold approximately 24%. This clonotype was detected only once. What it binds is unknown. The chain combines TRBV12-3 or TRBV12-4 with TRBJ1-5; TRBD1 agrees at 8 bases. The source is a middle-aged man in good health. Input material: blood. The CDR3 DNA follows: TGTGCCAGCAGTCCCAAAGGACAGGGTAACAATCAGCCCCAGCATTTT. As protein: CASSPKGQGNNQPQHF.